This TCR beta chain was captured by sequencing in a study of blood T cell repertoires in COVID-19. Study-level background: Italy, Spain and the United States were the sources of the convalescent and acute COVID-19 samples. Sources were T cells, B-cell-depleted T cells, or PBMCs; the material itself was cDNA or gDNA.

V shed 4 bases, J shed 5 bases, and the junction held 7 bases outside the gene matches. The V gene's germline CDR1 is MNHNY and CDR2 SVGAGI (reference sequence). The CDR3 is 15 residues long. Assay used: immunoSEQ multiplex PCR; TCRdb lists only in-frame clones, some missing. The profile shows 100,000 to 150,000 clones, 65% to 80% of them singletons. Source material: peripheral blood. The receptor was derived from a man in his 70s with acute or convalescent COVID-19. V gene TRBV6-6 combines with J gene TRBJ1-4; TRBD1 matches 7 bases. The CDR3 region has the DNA TGTGCCAGCAGTTTCGCCAGGGGGACCAATGAAAAACTGTTTTTT. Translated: CASSFARGTNEKLFF.